Listed below are T cell receptor beta chains from one sample, sequenced in a study of prognosis after radiotherapy for stage I lung cancer. Each CDR3 protein is one row after TCRdb ran MiXCR on the multiplex PCR reads. Of about 30,000 distinct CDR3 sequences listed, around 29% are singletons. The input for sequencing was PBMCs, taken before or after stereotactic body radiation therapy (not recorded which). All receptors derive from a donor over 45 with non-small cell lung cancer. Each CDR3 is given with its conserved first and last residue. D genes are given only for firm matches. Size is omitted from some rows. Given values are once, few, many or a class for expanded clones.

size | D | J | V | CDR3 | DNA
. | . | TRBJ2-1 | TRBV19 | CASTTPVGGATEQFF | TGTGCCAGTACCACCCCCGTTGGGGGGGCTACTGAGCAGTTCTTC
. | TRBD2 | TRBJ2-2 | TRBV5-1 | CASSFLAGANTGELFF | TGCGCCAGCAGCTTTTTAGCGGGAGCGAACACCGGGGAGCTGTTTTTT
many | TRBD2 | TRBJ2-1 | TRBV12-3/TRBV12-4 | CASQLAGASSYNEQFF | TGTGCCAGCCAACTAGCGGGAGCCAGCTCCTACAATGAGCAGTTCTTC
many | TRBD1 | TRBJ2-7 | TRBV25-1 | CASSEYGQVGTIYEQYF | TGTGCCAGCAGTGAATATGGACAGGTTGGGACAATCTACGAGCAGTACTTC
. | . | TRBJ1-3 | TRBV11-2 | CARSLWGAGNNIYF | TGTGCCAGAAGCCTCTGGGGCGCTGGAAACAACATATATTTT
many | . | TRBJ1-4 | TRBV19 | CASSSLGEKLFF | TGTGCCAGTAGCTCTTTGGGTGAAAAACTGTTTTTT
many | TRBD1 | TRBJ2-7 | TRBV5-5 | CASSLWTGKEQYF | TGTGCCAGCAGCCTATGGACAGGGAAGGAGCAGTACTTC
many | . | TRBJ1-1 | TRBV4-1 | CASSQVAGWTEAFF | TGCGCCAGCAGCCAAGTAGCGGGGTGGACTGAAGCTTTCTTT
many | TRBD2 | TRBJ2-7 | TRBV9 | CASSEGTSGNTYEQYF | TGTGCCAGCAGCGAAGGGACTAGCGGGAATACCTACGAGCAGTACTTC
many | TRBD2 | TRBJ2-7 | TRBV14 | CASSQLTAGVFFHEQYF | TGTGCCAGCAGCCAATTAACAGCGGGAGTCTTTTTCCACGAGCAGTACTTC
many | . | TRBJ2-6 | TRBV18 | CASSTGSSGANVLTF | TGTGCCAGCTCCACAGGGTCCTCTGGGGCCAACGTCCTGACTTTC
many | . | TRBJ1-2 | TRBV19 | CARATNKFYGYTF | TGTGCCAGAGCGACCAACAAGTTCTATGGCTACACCTTC
many | . | TRBJ1-2 | TRBV28 | CASSRGSYGYTF | TGTGCCAGCAGTAGAGGGAGCTATGGCTACACCTTC
. | TRBD1 | TRBJ1-1 | TRBV7-2 | CASSTRQGWNTEAFF | TGTGCCAGCAGCACCAGACAGGGGTGGAACACTGAAGCTTTCTTC
many | TRBD1 | TRBJ2-4 | TRBV6-2/TRBV6-3 | CASRKDRGKNIQYF | TGTGCCAGCCGGAAAGACAGGGGAAAAAACATTCAGTACTTC
. | TRBD1 | TRBJ1-1 | TRBV30 | CAWRGQGRGAEAFF | TGTGCCTGGAGGGGACAGGGGAGAGGTGCTGAAGCTTTCTTT
many | . | TRBJ2-7 | TRBV2 | CASGRQFSYEQYF | TGTGCCAGCGGAAGACAGTTCTCCTACGAGCAGTACTTC
once | . | TRBJ2-6 | TRBV27 | CASSWLRKQEGANVMTF | TGTGCCAGCAGTTGGCTGAGGAAGCAGGAAGGCGCCAACGTCATGACTTTC
. | TRBD1 | TRBJ1-3 | TRBV12-3/TRBV12-4 | CATGHGTAGNTIYF | TGTGCCACCGGACACGGGACAGCTGGGAACACCATATATTTT
many | TRBD1 | TRBJ1-5 | TRBV20-1 | CSAGRQGARNQPQHF | TGCAGTGCTGGACGACAGGGGGCGCGCAATCAGCCCCAGCATTTT
many | TRBD1 | TRBJ2-2 | TRBV7-6 | CASSYRGNTGELFF | TGTGCCAGCAGCTACAGGGGTAACACCGGGGAGCTGTTTTTT
many | TRBD2 | TRBJ2-7 | TRBV7-9 | CASSTSSGASGSYSSYEQYF | TGTGCCAGCAGTACCAGCTCCGGGGCTAGCGGGTCTTACTCCTCCTACGAGCAGTACTTC
. | TRBD1 | TRBJ2-7 | TRBV11-2 | CASSFELGTGNSYGQYF | TGTGCCAGTAGCTTTGAACTCGGGACAGGGAATTCCTACGGGCAGTACTTC
. | . | TRBJ2-6 | TRBV6-1 | CANSNDQSGANVLTF | TGTGCCAACAGTAACGACCAGTCTGGGGCCAACGTCCTGACTTTC
many | . | TRBJ1-5 | TRBV25-1 | CASSEGSGNQPQHF | TGTGCCAGCAGTGAGGGATCTGGCAATCAGCCCCAGCATTTT
few | TRBD2 | TRBJ2-2 | TRBV11-2 | CASSLTSGSAGELFF | TGTGCCAGCAGCTTAACTAGCGGCAGTGCCGGGGAGCTGTTTTTT
. | . | TRBJ2-7 | TRBV27 | CASSLLGVSLNEQYF | TGTGCCAGCAGTTTATTGGGCGTGAGCCTAAACGAGCAGTACTTC
many | . | TRBJ1-4 | TRBV12-3/TRBV12-4 | CASRSGVRAEKLFF | TGTGCCAGCAGGTCGGGGGTAAGAGCGGAAAAACTGTTTTTT
many | . | TRBJ1-1 | TRBV6-1 | CASSTTENTEAFF | TGTGCCAGCAGTACGACGGAGAACACTGAAGCTTTCTTT
many | . | TRBJ2-3 | TRBV20-1 | CSARDQRELNTQYF | TGCAGTGCTAGAGATCAACGGGAGTTAAATACGCAGTATTTT
once | . | TRBJ1-2 | TRBV28 | CASSFRQAFKYGYTF | TGTGCCAGCAGTTTCCGCCAGGCGTTTAAATATGGCTACACCTTC
many | TRBD1 | TRBJ1-2 | TRBV6-1 | CASSMDRVGGGYTF | TGTGCCAGCAGTATGGACAGGGTTGGTGGGGGCTACACCTTC
many | TRBD2 | TRBJ2-2 | TRBV12-3/TRBV12-4 | CASSRLAGGPSELFF | TGTGCCAGCAGTCGACTAGCGGGAGGGCCCTCGGAGCTGTTTTTT
many | TRBD1 | TRBJ2-3 | TRBV4-2 | CASSQDPRDSTQYF | TGTGCCAGCAGCCAAGATCCCCGGGACAGTACGCAGTATTTT
many | . | TRBJ1-2 | TRBV2 | CASTGLQIGGYTF | TGTGCCAGCACCGGGTTACAAATCGGTGGCTACACCTTC
many | . | TRBJ1-2 | TRBV28 | CASSPGTPGYTF | TGTGCCAGCAGCCCTGGGACCCCAGGCTACACCTTC
many | . | TRBJ2-7 | TRBV10-3 | CATGPGYPYEQYF | TGTGCCACCGGGCCGGGCTACCCCTACGAGCAGTACTTC
many | . | TRBJ1-2 | TRBV28 | CASSLILGPPSGYTF | TGTGCCAGCAGTTTAATTCTCGGACCCCCAAGCGGCTACACCTTC
many | . | TRBJ2-7 | TRBV5-6 | CASSSMISSYEQYF | TGTGCCAGCAGCTCCATGATCAGCTCCTACGAGCAGTACTTC
. | . | TRBJ1-2 | TRBV18 | CASSPPGSYNYGYTF | TGTGCCAGCTCACCACCAGGATCCTACAACTATGGCTACACCTTC
many | TRBD1 | TRBJ1-5 | TRBV28 | CAIQGGNQPQHF | TGTGCCATACAGGGGGGAAATCAGCCCCAGCATTTT
many | . | TRBJ2-7 | TRBV19 | CASSIDLGGPGEQYF | TGTGCCAGTAGTATAGATCTAGGAGGGCCGGGCGAGCAGTACTTC
many | . | TRBJ2-3 | TRBV19 | CASSMRWRTDTQYF | TGTGCCAGTAGTATGAGGTGGCGCACAGATACGCAGTATTTT
many | TRBD1 | TRBJ1-4 | TRBV28 | CASSPHLQGEKLFF | TGTGCCAGCAGCCCGCACCTACAGGGGGAAAAACTGTTTTTT
many | . | TRBJ2-2 | TRBV30 | CAWIWGTGELFF | TGTGCCTGGATTTGGGGGACCGGGGAGCTGTTTTTT
many | . | TRBJ1-3 | TRBV30 | CAWSGSDTIYF | TGTGCCTGGAGTGGGTCGGACACCATATATTTT
many | TRBD2 | TRBJ2-7 | TRBV4-1 | CASSQVNAGVSEQYF | TGCGCCAGCAGCCAAGTTAACGCGGGAGTCTCCGAGCAGTACTTC
. | . | TRBJ2-2 | TRBV7-2 | CASSFLGQAGELFF | TGTGCCAGCAGCTTTCTGGGGCAGGCCGGGGAGCTGTTTTTT
many | . | TRBJ1-2 | TRBV9 | CASSPRVGGYTF | TGTGCCAGCAGCCCAAGGGTTGGGGGCTACACCTTC
many | TRBD1 | TRBJ1-5 | TRBV19 | CASTETGTGFIQPQHF | TGTGCCAGTACCGAGACCGGGACAGGGTTTATTCAGCCCCAGCATTTT
medium-sized | . | TRBJ1-2 | TRBV25-1 | CAIRSTGIMGYTF | TGTGCCATCAGAAGTACAGGGATAATGGGCTACACCTTC
. | TRBD2 | TRBJ2-3 | TRBV29-1 | CSVPGLAGNTGTQYF | TGCAGCGTACCGGGACTAGCGGGGAACACAGGTACGCAGTATTTT